Below are 6 T cell receptor beta chains sequenced from a single sample in a study of regulatory T cells in long-lasting Graves disease. The sample's time point: newly diagnosed GD, antithyroid drugs for less than 3 months. Generation of the TCR library employed RNA extracted from PBMCs. Arm-PCR of CDR3 regions with iRepertoire HTBI primers generated TCR beta libraries. Via MiXCR, TCRdb re-called the multiplex PCR reads, giving one row per CDR3 protein. Seen here are hundreds of thousands of distinct CDR3 sequences, about 13% observed once, and the top ten hold roughly 10%. These sequences were also reported in another study, on T cells in Graves' hyperthyroidism and ophthalmopathy.

The sample consisted of peripheral blood mononuclear cells (PBMCs), taken at new diagnosis, from a patient treated with antithyroid drugs. The receptors here all came from a man aged 25 to 40 with Graves disease.

The chain combines TRBV9 with TRBJ2-5, with 8 bases matching TRBD1. Trimming at V came to 5 bases and at J to 0 bases, leaving 3 bases not matched to a gene. This CDR3 comprises 14 residues. Looked up from germline, CDR1 is SGDLS and CDR2 is YYNGEE. The CDR3 region has the DNA TGTGCCAGCAGTGGGGGACAGGACCAAGAGACCCAGTACTTC. This translates into CASSGGQDQETQYF.

Many counts were recorded for this clonotype. This rearrangement joins TRBV12-3 or TRBV12-4 to TRBJ2-7; TRBD2 is a possible D gene (6 bases). V shed 6 bases and J shed 2 bases, with 11 bases lying between them. The CDR3 runs 13 residues. CDR3 bases: TGTGCCAGCAGCGCGGGACGGACCTACGAGCAGTACTTC. This sequence encodes CASSAGRTYEQYF.

This clonotype was picked up a small number of times. The chain recombines TRBV15 with TRBJ1-5; no definite D call. This CDR3 is built from 18 residues. With 3 bases removed from V and 0 bases from J, the gap between germline ends came to 18 bases. Germline lookup yields CDR1 LNHNV and CDR2 YYDKDF (reference sequence). The CDR3 here is CATSSSYGRVYSNQPQHF. In DNA, the CDR3 is TGTGCCACCAGCAGCTCCTACGGGAGGGTTTATAGCAATCAGCCCCAGCATTTT.

This clonotype was seen repeatedly, ten times or more. This chain links TRBV6-1 with TRBJ2-7, with TRBD2 as a possible D gene (7 bases). From germline, CDR1 is MNHNS and CDR2 SASEGT. V was clipped by 10 bases and J by 1 base, with 11 bases between them. The CDR3 consists of 12 residues. Written as DNA, the CDR3 is TGTGCCATCAGGGGAGGGTCCTACGAGCAGTACTTC. It yields the protein CAIRGGSYEQYF.

This clonotype was seen at least ten times. The rearrangement links TRBV12-3 or TRBV12-4 to TRBJ1-5; D is undetermined. Trimming took 2 bases from V and 2 from J, leaving 7 bases between them. The CDR3 is made up of 14 amino acids. CDR3: CASSLQSRNQPQHF. Written as DNA, the CDR3 is TGTGCCAGCAGTTTACAGAGTCGCAATCAGCCCCAGCATTTT.

The CDR3 protein is CASSLFVGGANVLTF. CDR3 bases: TGTGCCAGCAGCTTATTTGTTGGTGGGGCCAACGTCCTGACTTTC. The chain links TRBV7-9 to TRBJ2-6; no clear D. Germline assignment: CDR1 SEHNR and CDR2 FQNEAQ (reference sequence). With 2 bases removed from V and 3 bases from J, the gap between germline ends came to 8 bases. CDR3 length: 15 residues.